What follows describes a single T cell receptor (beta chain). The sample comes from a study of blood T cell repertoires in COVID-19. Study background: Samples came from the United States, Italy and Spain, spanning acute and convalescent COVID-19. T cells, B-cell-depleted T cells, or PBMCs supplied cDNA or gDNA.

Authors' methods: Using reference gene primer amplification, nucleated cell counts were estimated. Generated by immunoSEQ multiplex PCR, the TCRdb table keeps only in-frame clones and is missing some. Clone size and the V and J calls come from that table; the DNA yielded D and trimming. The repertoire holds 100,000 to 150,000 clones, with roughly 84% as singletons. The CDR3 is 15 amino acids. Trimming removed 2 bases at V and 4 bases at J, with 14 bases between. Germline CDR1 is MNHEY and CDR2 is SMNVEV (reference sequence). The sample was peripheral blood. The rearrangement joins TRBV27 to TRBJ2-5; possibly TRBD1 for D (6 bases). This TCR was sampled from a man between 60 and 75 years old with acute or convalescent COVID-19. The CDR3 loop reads CASSLGQSYAETQYF. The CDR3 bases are TGTGCCAGCAGTTTAGGACAGTCCTACGCAGAGACCCAGTACTTC.